The 27 T cell receptor beta chains reported below all come from one sample, sequenced in a study of a mutant IDH1 vaccine in newly diagnosed glioma. The time point is: week 23, last vaccination. Every vaccine dose comprised 300 ug of mutant IDH1 20-mer peptide plus topical imiquimod. These receptors' targets are unknown. TCRdb keeps only in-frame clones here, not all; method: immunoSEQ multiplex PCR. The sample yields around 29,000 clones, more than 70% seen once. The source material was PBMCs, sampled from a glioma patient whose treatment included an IDH1 peptide vaccine. Source of these receptors: a woman in her late teens or twenties with glioma.

The J gene is TRBJ1-2, the V gene TRBV18; D is unclear. CDR1 and CDR2 (germline): KGHSH, LQKENI. The CDR3 has 14 residues. The V end lost 3 bases, the J end lost 1 base, and 9 bases lay between the germline ends. The CDR3 nucleotides read TGTGCCAGCTCACCGAATACCGATAACTATGGCTACACCTTC. Translated: CASSPNTDNYGYTF.

V gene TRBV29-1 combines with J gene TRBJ2-5; tentatively, D is TRBD1 or TRBD2 (5 bases each). V gave up 6 bases and J gave up 2 bases, with 7 bases separating them. This CDR3 is built from 11 residues. CDR1 and CDR2 (germline): SQVTM, ANQGSEA. CDR3 DNA sequence: TGCAGCGTGGGGGAACAAGAGACCCAGTACTTC. Amino acids: CSVGEQETQYF.

The gene calls are TRBV7-9 and TRBJ1-2, with D unresolved. Between the trimmed V and J ends, which lost 5 bases and 8 bases, there was a span of 9 bases. Germline CDR1 is SEHNR and CDR2 is FQNEAQ (reference sequence). The CDR3 is made up of 11 amino acids. CDR3 nucleotide sequence: TGTGCCAGCAGCGGCCGAGGCGGCTACACCTTC. Translated: CASSGRGGYTF.

The chain recombines TRBV27 with TRBJ1-5, with D possibly being TRBD1 (5 bases). V was clipped by 4 bases and J by 0 bases, with 7 bases between them. The germline V gene has CDR1 MNHEY and CDR2 SMNVEV (reference sequence). The CDR3 runs 14 residues. The CDR3 sequence: CASSSGGSNQPQHF. The CDR3 DNA reads TGTGCCAGCAGTTCCGGGGGTAGCAATCAGCCCCAGCATTTT.

The chain links TRBV14 to TRBJ2-2, with D unresolved. Germline CDR1 and CDR2: SGHDN and FVKESK. The CDR3 spans 14 residues. The V and J ends lost 4 bases and 2 bases respectively, with 8 bases between them. The CDR3 region is CASSPQTNTGELFF. CDR3 nucleotides: TGTGCCAGCAGCCCCCAGACAAACACCGGGGAGCTGTTTTTT.

Comment on this clone: At one end the junction does not follow the germline gene, possibly because of a read error. The rearrangement uses TRBV7-9 and TRBJ1-3; no reliable D call. This CDR3 region has 13 residues. In germline, CDR1 is SEHNR, CDR2 FQNEAQ (reference sequence). CDR3 amino acids: CASSRSFGHTIYF. CDR3 DNA sequence: TGTGCCAGCAGTAGGTCCTTTGGACACACCATATATTTT.

The chain combines TRBV18 with TRBJ2-2; 9 nucleotides match TRBD2. The V segment lost 3 bases and the J segment 11 bases; nucleotides outside the gene matches: 10. The CDR3 has 15 residues. The V gene's germline CDR1 is KGHSH and CDR2 LQKENI. The chain's CDR3 is CASSPMLAGIAELFF. CDR3 bases: TGTGCCAGCTCACCTATGCTAGCGGGAATCGCTGAGCTGTTTTTT.

The chain employs TRBV5-6 and TRBJ2-7; 7 nucleotides match TRBD1. CDR3 size: 14 residues. Germline assignment: CDR1 SGHDT and CDR2 YYEEEE. J lost 3 bases, V lost 0 bases, and 3 bases had no gene match. The CDR3 protein is CASSLGDSYYEQYF. The CDR3 DNA sequence: TGTGCCAGCAGCTTGGGGGACAGCTACTACGAGCAGTACTTC.

V gene TRBV27 combines with J gene TRBJ1-1; D uncertain. This CDR3 contains 15 residues. CDR1 MNHEY and CDR2 SMNVEV come from the germline V gene (reference sequence). The germline V and J ends were trimmed by 1 base and 2 bases, with 11 bases remaining between them. CDR3 coding DNA: TGTGCCAGCAGTTTATTTGCAACTAGCAACACTGAAGCTTTCTTT. This gives the protein CASSLFATSNTEAFF.

This clone was seen more than once but under ten times. V usage is TRBV2 and J usage is TRBJ1-1; D might be TRBD1 (6 bases). Trimming removed 2 bases from V and 6 bases from J, with 10 bases in between. The germline V gene encodes CDR1 SNHLY and CDR2 FYNNEI. CDR3 length: 13 residues. The CDR3 nucleotides read TGTGCCAGCAGTGAACTCAGGGGCGCTGAAGCTTTCTTT. Encoded protein: CASSELRGAEAFF.

The V call is TRBV5-1, the J call TRBJ2-7; 8 bases align to TRBD2. Germline V lookup: CDR1 SGHRS, CDR2 YFSETQ. V was pared by 0 bases and J by 1 base, with 6 bases of the junction left unmatched. The CDR3 loop spans 16 amino acids. In nucleotides, the CDR3 is TGCGCCAGCAGCTTGGCCCTAAGCGGGAGATCCTACGAGCAGTACTTC. It is translated as CASSLALSGRSYEQYF. Filled out from reference TRBV5-1 and TRBJ2-7, the complete variable domain reads KAGVTQTPRYLIKTRGQQVTLSCSPISGHRSVSWYQQTPGQGLQFLFEYFSETQRNKGNFPGRFSGRQFSNSRSEMNVSTLELGDSALYLCASSLALSGRSYEQYFGPGTRLTVT.

This clone occurred once. The chain couples TRBV14 to TRBJ1-1; a possible D gene is TRBD1 (5 bases). Trimming removed 4 bases at V and 0 bases at J, with 9 bases between. This CDR3 region has 14 residues. In germline, CDR1 is SGHDN, CDR2 FVKESK. The CDR3 region is CASSPGSLNTEAFF. For the CDR3, the DNA is TGTGCCAGCAGCCCAGGGTCCCTGAACACTGAAGCTTTCTTT.

The chain carries TRBV28 and TRBJ2-2; 8 bases match TRBD2. Germline CDR1 and CDR2: MDHEN and SYDVKM. Trimming at V came to 5 bases and at J to 5 bases, leaving 22 bases not matched to a gene. This CDR3 is built from 20 residues. CDR3 sequence reads: CASSPRTWQVLAGLTGELFF. CDR3 DNA: TGTGCCAGCAGTCCACGGACCTGGCAGGTGCTAGCGGGCTTAACCGGGGAGCTGTTTTTT.

This clone showed up just once. CDR3 DNA: TGTGCCAGCAGTATTAGCTACTCTGGAAACACCATATATTTT. It specifies CASSISYSGNTIYF. The rearrangement joins TRBV7-2 to TRBJ1-3; D not resolved. Germline CDR1 SGHTA, CDR2 FQGNSA. The length of the CDR3 is 14 residues. V lost 6 bases and J lost 0, with 9 bases in between.

This chain uses TRBV5-5 with TRBJ1-5; TRBD1 might be the D (5 bases). Germline V CDR1 and CDR2: SGHKS, YYEKEE (reference sequence). The CDR3 has 15 residues. V lost 0 bases to trimming and J lost 0 bases, with 7 bases between them. The CDR3, as DNA: TGTGCCAGCAGCTTGGTGACAGTTAGCAATCAGCCCCAGCATTTT. It translates to CASSLVTVSNQPQHF.

The chain carries TRBV4-1 and TRBJ2-7; a weak D match, TRBD2 (5 bases). With 4 bases removed from V and 0 bases from J, the gap between germline ends came to 7 bases. The CDR3 consists of 13 residues. CDR1 MGHRA and CDR2 YSYEKL come from the germline V gene. CDR3: CASSLGLSYEQYF. CDR3 sequence (DNA): TGCGCCAGCAGCCTAGGACTCTCCTACGAGCAGTACTTC.

The chain employs TRBV7-8 and TRBJ2-7; 8 bases fit TRBD2. With V trimmed by 0 bases and J by 2 bases, 3 bases remained unmatched. The CDR3 runs to 15 residues. Looked up from germline, CDR1 is SGHVS and CDR2 is FQNEAQ. The CDR3 nucleotides read TGTGCCAGCAGCTTAGCGGCTAGCGGGCCCTACGAGCAGTACTTC. Its translation is CASSLAASGPYEQYF. The entire variable domain, with the rest obtained from reference TRBV7-8 and TRBJ2-7, is as follows: GAGVSQSPRYKVAKRGQDVALRCDPISGHVSLFWYQQALGQGPEFLTYFQNEAQLDKSGLPSDRFFAERPEGSVSTLKIQRTQQEDSAVYLCASSLAASGPYEQYFGPGTRLTVT.

The chain recombines TRBV18 with TRBJ1-5; perhaps TRBD1 as D (5 bases). Looked up from germline, CDR1 is KGHSH and CDR2 is LQKENI. Trimming pared 4 bases from V and 2 bases from J, leaving 21 bases between. This CDR3 has 18 residues. As DNA, the CDR3 is TGTGCCAGCTCACTGACAGCAAAAAAAGACATGGGCAATCAGCCCCAGCATTTT. It yields the protein CASSLTAKKDMGNQPQHF.

The chain recombines TRBV7-9 with TRBJ2-7; D is undetermined. V was clipped by 0 bases and J by 7 bases, with 7 bases between them. The CDR3 is 12 amino acids. Germline loops: CDR1 SEHNR, CDR2 FQNEAQ (reference sequence). CDR3 protein: CASSLALGEQYF. The CDR3 region has the DNA TGTGCCAGCAGCTTAGCGCTCGGGGAGCAGTACTTC.

In this sample, this clone turned up once. The rearrangement links TRBV4-3 to TRBJ2-3; TRBD2 matches at 8 bases. Germline V gene lookup returns CDR1 LGHNA and CDR2 YSLEER. The CDR3 is made up of 16 amino acids. V gave up 1 base and J gave up 1 base; unmatched junction bases: 4. This CDR3 is CASSQALAGRTDTQYF. The CDR3 nucleotides are TGCGCCAGCAGCCAAGCTTTAGCGGGGCGCACAGATACGCAGTATTTT.

The rearrangement links TRBV11-2 to TRBJ1-1; D gene uncertain. The CDR3 length is 16 residues. Germline CDR1 SGHAT, CDR2 FQNNGV. Trimming shortened V by 1 base and J by 0 bases, and 12 bases separated the two germline ends. This chain's CDR3 is CASSLGHFTLNTEAFF. CDR3 nucleotide sequence: TGTGCCAGCAGCTTAGGTCACTTCACCTTGAACACTGAAGCTTTCTTT.

V is TRBV5-4 and J is TRBJ2-1, with D unresolved. CDR1 SGHNT and CDR2 YYREEE come from the germline V gene (reference sequence). Trimming pared 5 bases from V and 6 bases from J, leaving 12 bases between. CDR3 length: 13 residues. The CDR3 nucleotides are TGTGCCAGCAGTGTCGGTGGAAGCAATGAGCAGTTCTTC. Residues: CASSVGGSNEQFF.

This clone was counted a single time. The rearrangement links TRBV19 to TRBJ1-4, with D tentatively TRBD1 (6 bases). From germline, CDR1 is LNHDA and CDR2 SQIVND (reference sequence). This CDR3 comprises 18 residues. Trimming removed 10 bases at V and 0 bases at J, with 24 bases between. CDR3 sequence (DNA): TGTGCCACCTACAGACACGGACAGAAAGTTGCAACTAATGAAAAACTGTTTTTT. This gives the protein CATYRHGQKVATNEKLFF.

The rearrangement uses TRBV19 and TRBJ1-4, with 8 bases lining up with TRBD1. Germline CDR1 is LNHDA and CDR2 is SQIVND (reference sequence). Trimming removed 5 bases from V and 6 bases from J; junction bases left unmatched: 14. The CDR3 is 17 amino acids. CDR3 DNA sequence: TGTGCCAGTAGTTCTAGGGGATCAGGGGGCATGGATGAAAAACTGTTTTTT. It encodes CASSSRGSGGMDEKLFF.

V is TRBV15 and J is TRBJ1-2; 8 bases line up with TRBD1. Trimming removed 0 bases from V and 2 bases from J; junction bases left unmatched: 2. CDR3 size: 15 residues. CDR1 LNHNV and CDR2 YYDKDF come from the germline V gene (reference sequence). CDR3 amino acids: CATSRDRQGNYGYTF. The CDR3 coding sequence is TGTGCCACCAGCAGAGATCGACAGGGGAACTATGGCTACACCTTC.

This chain links TRBV4-1 with TRBJ1-2; TRBD1 might be the D (5 bases). The V end was cut by 0 bases, the J end by 4 bases, with 9 bases between. This CDR3 is 14 amino acids long. CDR1 MGHRA and CDR2 YSYEKL come from the germline V gene. The CDR3, as DNA: TGCGCCAGCAGCCAAGAAGACGGGGGCTATGGCTACACCTTC. Amino acid sequence: CASSQEDGGYGYTF.

V and J are TRBV5-1 and TRBJ2-5; 8 bases align to TRBD2. The CDR3 spans 15 residues. V lost 4 bases, J lost 4 bases, and 9 bases stayed unmatched. Germline lookup yields CDR1 SGHRS and CDR2 YFSETQ. CDR3 region: CASSLSERELETQYF. CDR3 bases: TGCGCCAGCAGCCTGTCGGAGCGGGAGTTAGAGACCCAGTACTTC.